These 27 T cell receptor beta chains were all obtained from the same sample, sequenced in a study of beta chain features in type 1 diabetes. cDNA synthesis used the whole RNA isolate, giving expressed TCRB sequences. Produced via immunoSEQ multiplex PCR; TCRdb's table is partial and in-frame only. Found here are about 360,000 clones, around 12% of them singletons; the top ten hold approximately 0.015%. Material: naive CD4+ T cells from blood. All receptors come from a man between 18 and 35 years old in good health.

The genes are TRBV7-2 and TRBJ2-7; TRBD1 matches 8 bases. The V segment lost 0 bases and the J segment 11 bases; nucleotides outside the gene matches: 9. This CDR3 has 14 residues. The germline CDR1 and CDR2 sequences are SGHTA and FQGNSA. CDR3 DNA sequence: TGTGCCAGCAGCTTAGCCCTTATGACAGGGGAAGAGTACTTC. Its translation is CASSLALMTGEEYF.

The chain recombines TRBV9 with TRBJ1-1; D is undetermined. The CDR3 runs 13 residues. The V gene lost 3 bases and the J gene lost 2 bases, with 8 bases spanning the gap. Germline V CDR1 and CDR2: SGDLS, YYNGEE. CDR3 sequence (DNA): TGTGCCAGCAGCGCCGTCAGTAACACTGAAGCTTTCTTT. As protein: CASSAVSNTEAFF.

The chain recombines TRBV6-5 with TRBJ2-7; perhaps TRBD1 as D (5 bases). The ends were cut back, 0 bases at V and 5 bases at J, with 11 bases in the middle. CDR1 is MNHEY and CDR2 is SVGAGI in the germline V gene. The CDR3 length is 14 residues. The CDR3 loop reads CASSYSSGPDEQYF. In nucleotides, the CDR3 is TGTGCCAGCAGTTACTCGTCAGGGCCGGACGAGCAGTACTTC.

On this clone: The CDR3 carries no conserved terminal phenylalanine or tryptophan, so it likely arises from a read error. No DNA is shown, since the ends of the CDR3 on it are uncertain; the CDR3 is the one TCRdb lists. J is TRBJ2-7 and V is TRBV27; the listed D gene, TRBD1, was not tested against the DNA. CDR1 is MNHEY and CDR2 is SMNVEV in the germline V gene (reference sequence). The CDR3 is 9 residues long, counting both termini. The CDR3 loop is CARIRRGKE.

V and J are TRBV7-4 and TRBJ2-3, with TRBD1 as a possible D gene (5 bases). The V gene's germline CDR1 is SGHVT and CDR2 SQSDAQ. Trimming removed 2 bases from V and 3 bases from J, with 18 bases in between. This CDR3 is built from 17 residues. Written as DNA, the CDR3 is TGTGCCAGCAGCTTATGGCAGGGCAGCACTGGGACAGATACGCAGTATTTT. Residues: CASSLWQGSTGTDTQYF. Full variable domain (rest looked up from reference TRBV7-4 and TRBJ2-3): GAGVSQSPRYKVAKRGRDVALRCDSISGHVTLYWYRQTLGQGSEVLTYSQSDAQRDKSGRPSGRFSAERPERSVSTLKIQRTEQGDSAVYLCASSLWQGSTGTDTQYFGPGTRLTVL.

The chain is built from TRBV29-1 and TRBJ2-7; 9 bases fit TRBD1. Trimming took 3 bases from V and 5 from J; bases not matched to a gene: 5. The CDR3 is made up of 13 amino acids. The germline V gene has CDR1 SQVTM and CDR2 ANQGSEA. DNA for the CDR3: TGCAGCGTTGAGTACAGGGGGCTAAACGAGCAGTACTTC. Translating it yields CSVEYRGLNEQYF.

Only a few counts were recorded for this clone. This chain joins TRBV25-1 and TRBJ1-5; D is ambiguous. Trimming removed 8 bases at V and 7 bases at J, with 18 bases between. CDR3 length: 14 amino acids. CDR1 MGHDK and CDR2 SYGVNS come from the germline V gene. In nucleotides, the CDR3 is TGTGCCAGCTCCAGAACGGGGTCAATCCAGCCCCAGCATTTT. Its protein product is CASSRTGSIQPQHF.

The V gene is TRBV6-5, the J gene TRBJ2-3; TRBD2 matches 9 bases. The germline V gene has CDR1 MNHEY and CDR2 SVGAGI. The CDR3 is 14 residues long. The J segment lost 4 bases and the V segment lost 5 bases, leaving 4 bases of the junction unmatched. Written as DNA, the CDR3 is TGTGCCAGCAGTGCTAGCGGGAAATCAGATACGCAGTATTTT. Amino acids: CASSASGKSDTQYF.

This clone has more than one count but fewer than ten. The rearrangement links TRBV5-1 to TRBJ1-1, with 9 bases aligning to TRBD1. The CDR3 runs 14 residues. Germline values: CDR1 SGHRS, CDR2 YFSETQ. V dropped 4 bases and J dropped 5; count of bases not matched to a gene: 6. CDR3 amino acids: CASSPGTGSTEAFF. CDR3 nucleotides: TGCGCCAGCAGCCCGGGGACAGGGAGTACTGAAGCTTTCTTT.

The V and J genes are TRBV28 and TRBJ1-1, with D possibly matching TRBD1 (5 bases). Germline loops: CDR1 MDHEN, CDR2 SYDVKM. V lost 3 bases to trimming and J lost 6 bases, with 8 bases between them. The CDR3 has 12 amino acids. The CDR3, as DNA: TGTGCCAGCAGTTTGGTAGGGGCTGAAGCTTTCTTT. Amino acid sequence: CASSLVGAEAFF.

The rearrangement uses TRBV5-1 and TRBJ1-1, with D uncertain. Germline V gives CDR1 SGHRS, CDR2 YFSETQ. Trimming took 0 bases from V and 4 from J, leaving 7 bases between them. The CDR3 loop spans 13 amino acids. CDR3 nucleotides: TGCGCCAGCAGCTTGGCGGTGGTCACTGAAGCTTTCTTT. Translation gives CASSLAVVTEAFF.

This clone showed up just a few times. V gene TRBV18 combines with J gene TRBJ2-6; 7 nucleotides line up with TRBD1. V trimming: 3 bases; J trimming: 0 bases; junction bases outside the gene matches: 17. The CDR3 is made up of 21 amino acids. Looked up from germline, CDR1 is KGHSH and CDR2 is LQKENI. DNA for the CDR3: TGTGCCAGCTCACCCCGCTCTCACAGGGGTCCCCTCTACTCTGGGGCCAACGTCCTGACTTTC. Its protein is CASSPRSHRGPLYSGANVLTF.

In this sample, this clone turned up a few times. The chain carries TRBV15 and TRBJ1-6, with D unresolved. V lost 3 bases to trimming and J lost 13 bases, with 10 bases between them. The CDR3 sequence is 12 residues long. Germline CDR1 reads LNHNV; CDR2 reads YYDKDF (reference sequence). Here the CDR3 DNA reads TGTGCCACCAGCAGTGGCACCTTCCCCCTCCACTTT. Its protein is CATSSGTFPLHF.

The DNA for the CDR3 is TGTGCCTGGATGCCGACAGGCGCCTACAATGAGCAGTTCTTC. This codes for CAWMPTGAYNEQFF. This sequence joins TRBV30 and TRBJ2-1, with D possibly being TRBD1 (6 bases). Germline-derived CDR1 and CDR2 are GTSNPN and SVGIG (reference sequence). This CDR3 region has 14 residues. Between the trimmed V and J ends, which lost 4 bases and 2 bases, there was a span of 12 bases.

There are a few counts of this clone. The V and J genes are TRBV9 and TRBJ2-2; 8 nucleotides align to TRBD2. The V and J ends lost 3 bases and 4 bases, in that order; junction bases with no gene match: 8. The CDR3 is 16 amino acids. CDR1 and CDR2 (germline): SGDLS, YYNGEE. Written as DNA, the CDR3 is TGTGCCAGCAGCGATAGCGGGAAAGGGGTCACCGGGGAGCTGTTTTTT. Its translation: CASSDSGKGVTGELFF.

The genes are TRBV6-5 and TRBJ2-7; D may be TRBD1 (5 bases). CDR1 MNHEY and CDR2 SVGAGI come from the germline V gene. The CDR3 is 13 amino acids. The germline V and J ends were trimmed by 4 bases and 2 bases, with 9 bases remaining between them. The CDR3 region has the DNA TGTGCCAGCAGTTCAGCAGGGACCTACGAGCAGTACTTC. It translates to CASSSAGTYEQYF.

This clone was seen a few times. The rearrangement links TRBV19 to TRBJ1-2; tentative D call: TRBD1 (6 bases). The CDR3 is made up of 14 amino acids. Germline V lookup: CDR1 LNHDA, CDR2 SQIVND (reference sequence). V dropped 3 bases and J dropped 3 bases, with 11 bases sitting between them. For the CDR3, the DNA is TGTGCCAGTAGTATGCAACAGGGAGACTATGGCTACACCTTC. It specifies CASSMQQGDYGYTF.

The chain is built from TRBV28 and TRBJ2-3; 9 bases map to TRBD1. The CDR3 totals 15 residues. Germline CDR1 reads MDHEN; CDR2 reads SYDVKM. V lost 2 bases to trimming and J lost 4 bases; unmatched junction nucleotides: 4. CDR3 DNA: TGTGCCAGCAGTTTACCACAGGGGGCTTCAGATACGCAGTATTTT. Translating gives CASSLPQGASDTQYF. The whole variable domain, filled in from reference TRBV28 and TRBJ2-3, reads DVKVTQSSRYLVKRTGEKVFLECVQDMDHENMFWYRQDPGLGLRLIYFSYDVKMKEKGDIPEGYSVSREKKERFSLILESASTNQTSMYLCASSLPQGASDTQYFGPGTRLTVL.

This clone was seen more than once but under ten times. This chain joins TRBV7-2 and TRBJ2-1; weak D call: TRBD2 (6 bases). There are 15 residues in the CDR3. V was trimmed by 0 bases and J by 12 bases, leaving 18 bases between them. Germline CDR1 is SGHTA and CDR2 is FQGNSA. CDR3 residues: CASSLAGGLRGVQFF. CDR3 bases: TGTGCCAGCAGCTTAGCGGGAGGTTTGAGGGGCGTGCAGTTCTTC.

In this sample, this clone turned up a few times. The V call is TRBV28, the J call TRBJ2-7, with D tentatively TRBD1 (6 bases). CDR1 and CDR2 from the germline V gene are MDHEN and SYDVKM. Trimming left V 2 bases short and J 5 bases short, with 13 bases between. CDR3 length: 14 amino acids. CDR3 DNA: TGTGCCAGCAGTTTACGGCAGGGGAGTCACGAGCAGTACTTC. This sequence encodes CASSLRQGSHEQYF.

CDR3 residues: CASSPGGTGGYEQYF. The CDR3 nucleotides read TGCGCCAGCAGCCCGGGGGGGACAGGGGGCTACGAGCAGTACTTC. The chain is built from TRBV5-1 and TRBJ2-7, with 11 bases matching TRBD1. Germline CDR1 reads SGHRS; CDR2 reads YFSETQ. The CDR3 contains 15 residues. Trimming removed 4 bases from V and 3 bases from J; junction bases left unmatched: 6.

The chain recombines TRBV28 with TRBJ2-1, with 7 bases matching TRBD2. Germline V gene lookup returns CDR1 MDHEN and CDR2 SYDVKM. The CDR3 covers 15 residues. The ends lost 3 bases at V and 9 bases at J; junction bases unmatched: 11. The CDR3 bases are TGTGCCAGCAGTTTTCGCGGGAGTACCCTATTTGAGCAGTTCTTC. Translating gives CASSFRGSTLFEQFF.

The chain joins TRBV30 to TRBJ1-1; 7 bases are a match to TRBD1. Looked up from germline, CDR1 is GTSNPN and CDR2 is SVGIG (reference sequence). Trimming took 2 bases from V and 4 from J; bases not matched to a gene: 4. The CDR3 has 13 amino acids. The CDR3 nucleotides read TGTGCCTGGAGTAAGGGGGCAGGCACTGAAGCTTTCTTT. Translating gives CAWSKGAGTEAFF. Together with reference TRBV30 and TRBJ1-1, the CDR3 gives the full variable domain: SQTIHQWPATLVQPVGSPLSLECTVEGTSNPNLYWYRQAAGRGLQLLFYSVGIGQISSEVPQNLSASRPQDRQFILSSKKLLLSDSGFYLCAWSKGAGTEAFFGQGTRLTVV.

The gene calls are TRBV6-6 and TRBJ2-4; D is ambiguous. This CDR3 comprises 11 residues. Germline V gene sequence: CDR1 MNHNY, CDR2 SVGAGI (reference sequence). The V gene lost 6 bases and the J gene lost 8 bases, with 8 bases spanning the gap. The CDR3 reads CASSPRDIQYF. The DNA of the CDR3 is TGTGCCAGCAGCCCTCGGGACATTCAGTACTTC.

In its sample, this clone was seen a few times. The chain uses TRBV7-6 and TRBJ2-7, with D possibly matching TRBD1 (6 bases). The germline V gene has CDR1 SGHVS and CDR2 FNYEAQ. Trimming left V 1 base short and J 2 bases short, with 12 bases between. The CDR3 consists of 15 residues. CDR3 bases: TGTGCCAGCAGCTTAGAGGCAGGGGTAGCCTACGAGCAGTACTTC. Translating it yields CASSLEAGVAYEQYF.

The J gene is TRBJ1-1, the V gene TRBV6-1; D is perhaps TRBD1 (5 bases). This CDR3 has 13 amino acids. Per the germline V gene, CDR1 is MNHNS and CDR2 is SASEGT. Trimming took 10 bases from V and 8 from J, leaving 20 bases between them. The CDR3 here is CAIGPRDSSEAFF. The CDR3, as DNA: TGTGCCATCGGGCCGCGGGACTCATCGGAAGCTTTCTTT.

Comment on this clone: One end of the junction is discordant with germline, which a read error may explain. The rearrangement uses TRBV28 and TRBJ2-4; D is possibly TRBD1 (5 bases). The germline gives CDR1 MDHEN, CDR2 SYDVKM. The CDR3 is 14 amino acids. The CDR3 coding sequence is TGTGCCAGCAGTAGCATCTCAAGGGGAAACATGCAGTACTTC. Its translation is CASSSISRGNMQYF. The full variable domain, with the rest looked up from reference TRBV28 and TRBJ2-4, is DVKVTQSSRYLVKRTGEKVFLECVQDMDHENMFWYRQDPGLGLRLIYFSYDVKMKEKGDIPEGYSVSREKKERFSLILESASTNQTSMYLCASSSISRGNMQYFGAGTRLSVL.